Each of the 3 T cell receptor beta chains below was sequenced from the same sample in a study of blood T cell repertoires in COVID-19. Measured with immunoSEQ multiplex PCR; TCRdb has only the in-frame clones, and not every one. The sample carries about 160,000 clones, approximately 90% recorded once. Sequenced material: PBMCs or T cells enriched from blood (not recorded which). The source of these receptors is a woman aged 40 to 50 who had been exposed to COVID-19.

This sequence joins TRBV6-5 and TRBJ2-6; D remains unclear. Trimming pared 8 bases from V and 1 base from J, leaving 12 bases between. The CDR3 is 15 amino acids. Looked up from germline, CDR1 is MNHEY and CDR2 is SVGAGI. The CDR3, as DNA: TGTGCCAGCGCCACTAAATTATCTGGGGCCAACGTCCTGACTTTC. Its protein product is CASATKLSGANVLTF.

V gene TRBV6-1 combines with J gene TRBJ1-4; no firm D call. Germline V gene data show CDR1 as MNHNS and CDR2 as SASEGT. CDR3 size: 15 residues. V lost 0 bases and J 9 bases, leaving 14 bases between the germline ends. Here the CDR3 reads CASSEATPRFQKLFF. The CDR3 DNA is TGTGCCAGCAGTGAAGCGACTCCCAGATTCCAAAAACTGTTTTTT.

The chain couples TRBV28 to TRBJ1-5; the D is unclear. This CDR3 is built from 13 residues. Trimming shortened V by 7 bases and J by 6 bases, and 13 bases separated the two germline ends. Germline V gene sequence: CDR1 MDHEN, CDR2 SYDVKM. The CDR3 DNA reads as TGTGCCAGCATCTCGGTCGCACGTCAGCCCCAGCATTTT. This codes for CASISVARQPQHF.